Listed below are T cell receptor beta chains from one sample, sequenced in a study of cytotoxic CD8 clonotypes in ibrutinib-treated CLL. Only in-frame clones appear in the TCRdb table, and some are missing; sequencing was by immunoSEQ multiplex PCR. Among 120,000 to 150,000 clones listed, approximately 80% were seen once. The sequencing here drew on PBMCs, taken after 12 months of ibrutinib treatment. These receptors all stem from a human donor with chronic lymphocytic leukemia. CDR3s include the opening cysteine and the closing phenylalanine or tryptophan. A D gene is named only where the DNA matches it firmly. Part of the rows lack a size; the others show once, few, many or a class for expanded clones.

d_gene | j_gene | v_gene | abundance | CDR3aa | CDR3nt
TRBD1 | TRBJ1-2 | TRBV5-1 | NA | CASSPGTGGNYGYTF | TGCGCCAGCAGCCCGGGGACAGGCGGCAACTATGGCTACACCTTC
TRBD1 | TRBJ1-1 | TRBV9 | NA | CASSPRQGMNTEAFF | TGTGCCAGCAGCCCTAGACAGGGTATGAACACTGAAGCTTTCTTT
TRBD2 | TRBJ2-3 | TRBV19 | few | CASSIGTSVPPDTQYF | TGTGCCAGTAGTATTGGGACTAGCGTCCCCCCAGATACGCAGTATTTT
TRBD1 | TRBJ2-7 | TRBV28 | NA | CASRSTGQGSRMEQYF | TGTGCCAGCAGATCTACGGGACAGGGATCCCGGATGGAGCAGTACTTC
NA | TRBJ2-4 | TRBV15 | many | CATSRDKSLAKNIQYF | TGTGCCACCAGCAGAGATAAGAGCCTAGCCAAAAACATTCAGTACTTC
NA | TRBJ1-6 | TRBV28 | NA | CASSLGQLNSPLHF | TGTGCCAGCAGCTTAGGACAGCTTAATTCACCCCTCCACTTT
NA | TRBJ1-5 | TRBV28 | NA | CASGQPQHF | TGTGCCAGCGGTCAGCCCCAGCATTTT
NA | TRBJ1-3 | TRBV30 | NA | CAWTTGGNTIYF | TGTGCCTGGACCACAGGGGGAAACACCATATATTTT
NA | TRBJ1-1 | TRBV15 | NA | CATSRGSRNEIAFF | TGTGCCACCAGCAGAGGAAGCAGGAACGAAATAGCTTTCTTT
NA | TRBJ1-3 | TRBV29-1 | NA | CSVVGGSETSGNTIYF | TGCAGCGTTGTCGGGGGCTCAGAAACCTCTGGAAACACCATATATTTT
NA | TRBJ1-1 | TRBV13 | NA | CASGDWVNTEAFF | TGTGCCAGCGGGGACTGGGTGAACACTGAAGCTTTCTTT
NA | TRBJ1-5 | TRBV18 | few | CASSPAMFNQPQHF | TGTGCCAGCTCACCAGCTATGTTTAATCAGCCCCAGCATTTT
NA | TRBJ2-3 | TRBV5-1 | NA | CASSLVSAALGDTQYF | TGCGCCAGCAGCTTGGTTTCGGCGGCGCTGGGCGATACGCAGTATTTT
TRBD2 | TRBJ2-3 | TRBV27 | NA | CASSPSFAGGVDTQYF | TGTGCCAGCAGTCCCTCTTTTGCGGGAGGTGTCGATACGCAGTATTTT
TRBD1 | TRBJ2-7 | TRBV20-1 | once | CSAGQGWVQYF | TGCAGTGCTGGACAGGGCTGGGTGCAGTACTTC
TRBD1 | TRBJ2-7 | TRBV5-1 | NA | CASSQIQGAYEQYF | TGCGCCAGCAGCCAGATCCAGGGGGCCTACGAGCAGTACTTC